The 9 T cell receptor beta chains below were found in one sample sequenced in a study of Ad26.COV2.S vaccination and SARS-CoV-2 variants. TCRdb's table, derived via immunoSEQ multiplex PCR, lists solely in-frame clones and lacks some. The data contain roughly 300,000 clones, more than 85% of them singletons. Described treatment: roughly 18 received Ad26.COV2.S at low or high dose, single or two shots; 5 received placebo; per-sample allocation not given. Sampling was done on day 63 after the first vaccine or placebo injection. The starting material was peripheral blood, obtained in a trial of Ad26.COV2.S vaccine versus placebo. These receptor sequences come from a person between 18 and 60 years old who received the Ad26.COV2.S COVID-19 vaccine or a placebo.

J is TRBJ2-1 and V is TRBV27; D is undetermined. V dropped 3 bases and J dropped 0 bases, with 9 bases sitting between them. CDR1 is MNHEY and CDR2 is SMNVEV in the germline V gene (reference sequence). This CDR3 has 15 residues. This chain's CDR3 is CASSFLQSSYNEQFF. CDR3 sequence (DNA): TGTGCCAGCAGTTTCTTGCAGAGCTCCTACAATGAGCAGTTCTTC.

The chain carries TRBV7-9 and TRBJ2-1; D is unresolved. This CDR3 has 10 residues. Deletions cut 6 bases from V and 14 bases from J, with 11 bases between. Germline V gene sequence: CDR1 SEHNR, CDR2 FQNEAQ (reference sequence). The chain's CDR3 is CASSGPAKFF. In DNA, the CDR3 is TGTGCCAGCAGTGGTCCAGCAAAGTTCTTC.

The chain has TRBV10-3 and TRBJ1-5; no firm D call. CDR3 length equals 13 residues. CDR1 is ENHRY and CDR2 is SYGVKD in the germline V gene. V lost 10 bases, J lost 7 bases, and 17 bases lay in between. The DNA of the CDR3 is TGTGCCACTTGGACGGGCCGGCTCCAGCCCCAGCATTTT. Translated: CATWTGRLQPQHF.

The V and J genes are TRBV7-9 and TRBJ2-7; TRBD2 is a possible D gene (7 bases). The CDR3 runs to 13 residues. The germline gives CDR1 SEHNR, CDR2 FQNEAQ (reference sequence). Trimming removed 3 bases from V and 7 bases from J, with 13 bases in between. Here the CDR3 reads CASSLLQGGEQYF. DNA for the CDR3: TGTGCCAGCAGCTTGTTACAGGGAGGGGAGCAGTACTTC.

V usage is TRBV14 and J usage is TRBJ2-5; tentatively, D is TRBD1 (5 bases). V lost 0 bases and J 6 bases, leaving 8 bases between the germline ends. CDR3 length: 13 residues. The germline CDR1 and CDR2 sequences are SGHDN and FVKESK. CDR3 nucleotide sequence: TGTGCCAGCAGCCAAGACAGGGTCCAGACCCAGTACTTC. As protein: CASSQDRVQTQYF.

The rearrangement uses TRBV4-1 and TRBJ2-3, with D perhaps matching TRBD2 (6 bases). Germline CDR1 is MGHRA and CDR2 is YSYEKL. Trimming shortened V by 4 bases and J by 1 base, and 12 bases separated the two germline ends. There are 15 residues in the CDR3. This chain's CDR3 is CASSPTSRGTDTQYF. The CDR3 region has the DNA TGCGCCAGCAGCCCGACTAGTCGCGGCACAGATACGCAGTATTTT.

The chain joins TRBV4-1 to TRBJ1-4, with 7 bases matching TRBD1. The junction had 17 bases not matched to a gene; V was cut back by 5 bases and J by 8 bases. CDR1 and CDR2 (germline): MGHRA, YSYEKL. CDR3 length equals 17 residues. The CDR3 region is CASSAQDLQGRSEKLFF. The CDR3 DNA reads TGCGCCAGCAGCGCCCAAGACCTACAGGGGAGGAGCGAAAAACTGTTTTTT.

This clone was seen once. The genes are TRBV7-8 and TRBJ1-5; 7 bases line up with TRBD1. Per germline, CDR1 SGHVS and CDR2 FQNEAQ. Germline trimming cut 4 bases from V and 0 bases from J; bases unmatched to any gene: 6. The CDR3 length is 16 residues. This chain's CDR3 is CASSSEGAVSNQPQHF. In DNA form, the CDR3 reads TGTGCCAGCAGCTCCGAGGGGGCGGTTAGCAATCAGCCCCAGCATTTT.

The chain carries TRBV29-1 and TRBJ1-1; 9 bases are shared with TRBD1. This CDR3 is 13 amino acids long. The junction had 0 bases not matched to a gene; V was cut back by 0 bases and J by 4 bases. Germline loops: CDR1 SQVTM, CDR2 ANQGSEA. CDR3 protein: CSVEETGGTEAFF. The CDR3 bases are TGCAGCGTTGAAGAGACAGGGGGCACTGAAGCTTTCTTT.